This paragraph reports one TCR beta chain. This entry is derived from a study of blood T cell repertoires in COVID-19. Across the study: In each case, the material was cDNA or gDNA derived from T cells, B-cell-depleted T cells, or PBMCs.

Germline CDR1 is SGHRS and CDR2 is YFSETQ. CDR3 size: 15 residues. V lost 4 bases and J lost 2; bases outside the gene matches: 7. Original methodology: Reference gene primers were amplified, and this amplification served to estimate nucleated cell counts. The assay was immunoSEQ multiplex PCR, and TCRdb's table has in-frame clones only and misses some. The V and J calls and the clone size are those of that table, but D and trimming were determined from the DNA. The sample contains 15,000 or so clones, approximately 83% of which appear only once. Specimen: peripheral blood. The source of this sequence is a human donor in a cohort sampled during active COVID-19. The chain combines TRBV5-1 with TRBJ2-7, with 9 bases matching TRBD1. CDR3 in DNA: TGCGCCAGCAGCACCTGGACAGGGGTTACCTACGAGCAGTACTTC. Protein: CASSTWTGVTYEQYF.